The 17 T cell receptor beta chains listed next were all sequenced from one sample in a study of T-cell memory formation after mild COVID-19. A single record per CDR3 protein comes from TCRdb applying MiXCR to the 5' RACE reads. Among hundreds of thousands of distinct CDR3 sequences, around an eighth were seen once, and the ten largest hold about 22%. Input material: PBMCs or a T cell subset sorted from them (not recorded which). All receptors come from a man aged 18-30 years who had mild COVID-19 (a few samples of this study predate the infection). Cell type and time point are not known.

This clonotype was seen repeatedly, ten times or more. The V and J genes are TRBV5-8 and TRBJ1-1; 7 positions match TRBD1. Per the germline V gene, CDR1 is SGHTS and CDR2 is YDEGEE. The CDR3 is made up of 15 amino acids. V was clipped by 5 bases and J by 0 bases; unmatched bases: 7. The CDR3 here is CASSRRDSLNTEAFF. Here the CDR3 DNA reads TGTGCCAGCAGTAGACGGGACAGCCTGAACACTGAAGCTTTCTTT.

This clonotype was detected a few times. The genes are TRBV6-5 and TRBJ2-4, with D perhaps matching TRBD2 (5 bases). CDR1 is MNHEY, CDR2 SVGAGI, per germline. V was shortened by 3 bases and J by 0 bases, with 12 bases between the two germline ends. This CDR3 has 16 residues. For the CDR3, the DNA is TGTGCCAGCAGTTATTCACCCGGGATAGCCAAAAACATTCAGTACTTC. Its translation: CASSYSPGIAKNIQYF.

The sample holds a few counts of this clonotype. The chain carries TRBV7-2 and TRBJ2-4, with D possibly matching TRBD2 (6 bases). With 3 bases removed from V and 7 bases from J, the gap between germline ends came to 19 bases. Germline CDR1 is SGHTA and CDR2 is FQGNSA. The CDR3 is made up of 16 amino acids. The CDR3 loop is CASSLDFPGGDNIQYF. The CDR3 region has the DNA TGTGCCAGCAGCTTGGACTTCCCCGGGGGTGATAACATTCAGTACTTC.

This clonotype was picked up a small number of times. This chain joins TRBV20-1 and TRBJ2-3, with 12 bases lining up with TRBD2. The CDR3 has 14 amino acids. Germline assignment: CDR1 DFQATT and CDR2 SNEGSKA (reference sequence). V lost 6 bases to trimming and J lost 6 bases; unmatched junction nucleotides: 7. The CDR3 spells CSASLAGGPDTQYF. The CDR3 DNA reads TGCAGTGCCAGTCTAGCGGGGGGGCCGGATACGCAGTATTTT.

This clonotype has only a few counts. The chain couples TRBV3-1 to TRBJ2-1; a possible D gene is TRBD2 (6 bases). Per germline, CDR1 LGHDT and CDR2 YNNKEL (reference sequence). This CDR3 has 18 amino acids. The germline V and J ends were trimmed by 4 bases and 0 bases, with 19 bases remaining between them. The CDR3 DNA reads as TGTGCCAGCAGCCGGCGGGCTAGCGTCGGGAGCTCCTACAATGAGCAGTTCTTC. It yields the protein CASSRRASVGSSYNEQFF.

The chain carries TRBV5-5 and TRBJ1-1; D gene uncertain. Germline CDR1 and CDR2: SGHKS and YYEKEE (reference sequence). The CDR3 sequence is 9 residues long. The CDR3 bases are TGTGCTTGGGGCACTGAAGCTTTCTTT. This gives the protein CAWGTEAFF.

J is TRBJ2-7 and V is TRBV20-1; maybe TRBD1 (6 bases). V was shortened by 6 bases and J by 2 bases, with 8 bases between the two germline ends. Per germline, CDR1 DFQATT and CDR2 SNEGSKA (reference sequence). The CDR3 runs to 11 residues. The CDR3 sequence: CSARQAYEQYV. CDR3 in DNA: TGCAGTGCCAGACAGGCCTACGAGCAGTACGTC.

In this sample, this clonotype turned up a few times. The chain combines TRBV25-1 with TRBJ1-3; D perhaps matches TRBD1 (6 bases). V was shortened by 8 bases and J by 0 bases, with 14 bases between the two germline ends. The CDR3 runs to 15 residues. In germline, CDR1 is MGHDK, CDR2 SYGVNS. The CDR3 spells CASVDTGTSGNTIYF. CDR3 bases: TGTGCCAGCGTAGACACAGGGACCTCTGGAAACACCATATATTTT.

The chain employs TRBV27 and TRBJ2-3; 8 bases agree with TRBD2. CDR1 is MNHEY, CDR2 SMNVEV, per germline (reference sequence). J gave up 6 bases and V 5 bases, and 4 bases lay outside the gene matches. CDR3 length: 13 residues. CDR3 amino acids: CASSGQRGDTQYF. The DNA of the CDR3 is TGTGCCAGCAGTGGGCAGCGGGGGGATACGCAGTATTTT.

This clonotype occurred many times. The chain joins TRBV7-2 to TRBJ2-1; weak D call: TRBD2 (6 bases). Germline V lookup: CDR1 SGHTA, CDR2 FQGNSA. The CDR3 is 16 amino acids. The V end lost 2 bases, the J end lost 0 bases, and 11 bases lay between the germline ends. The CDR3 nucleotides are TGTGCCAGCAGCTTAACGTGGAGGGGCTCCTACAATGAGCAGTTCTTC. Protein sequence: CASSLTWRGSYNEQFF.

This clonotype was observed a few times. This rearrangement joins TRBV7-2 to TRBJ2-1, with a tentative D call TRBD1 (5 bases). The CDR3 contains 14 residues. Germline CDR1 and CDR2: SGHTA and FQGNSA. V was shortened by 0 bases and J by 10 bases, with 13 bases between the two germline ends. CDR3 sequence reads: CASSLAPGPHEQFF. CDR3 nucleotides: TGTGCCAGCAGCTTAGCGCCAGGGCCCCACGAGCAGTTCTTC.

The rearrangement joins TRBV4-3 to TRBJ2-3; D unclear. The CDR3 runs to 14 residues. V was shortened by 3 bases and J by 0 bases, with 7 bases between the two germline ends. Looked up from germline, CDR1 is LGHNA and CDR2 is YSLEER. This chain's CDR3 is CASSQSPSTDTQYF. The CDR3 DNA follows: TGCGCCAGCAGCCAGAGTCCCAGCACAGATACGCAGTATTTT.

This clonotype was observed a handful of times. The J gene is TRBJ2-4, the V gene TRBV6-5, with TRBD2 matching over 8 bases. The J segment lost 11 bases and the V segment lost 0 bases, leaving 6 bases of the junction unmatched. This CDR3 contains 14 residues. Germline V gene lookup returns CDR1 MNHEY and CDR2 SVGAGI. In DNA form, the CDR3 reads TGTGCCAGCAGTTACTCCGCGGGACTAGTGGTTCAGTACTTC. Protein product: CASSYSAGLVVQYF.

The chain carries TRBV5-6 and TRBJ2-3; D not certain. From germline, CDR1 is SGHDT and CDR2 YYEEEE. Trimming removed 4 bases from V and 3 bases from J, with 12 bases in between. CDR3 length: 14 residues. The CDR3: CASSPLPATDTQYF. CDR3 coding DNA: TGTGCCAGCAGCCCTCTGCCGGCTACAGATACGCAGTATTTT.

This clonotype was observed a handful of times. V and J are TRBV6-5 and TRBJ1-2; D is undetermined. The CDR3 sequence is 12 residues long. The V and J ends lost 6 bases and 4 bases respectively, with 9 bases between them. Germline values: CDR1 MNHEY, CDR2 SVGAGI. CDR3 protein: CASSHQPYGYTF. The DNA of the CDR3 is TGTGCCAGCAGCCACCAACCCTATGGCTACACCTTC.

The CDR3 coding sequence is TGTGCCAGCTCACCACTTGGGGACTCTGGGGCCAACGTCCTGACTTTC. This gives the protein CASSPLGDSGANVLTF. The genes are TRBV18 and TRBJ2-6, with no clear D. The germline V and J ends were trimmed by 1 base and 0 bases, with 7 bases remaining between them. The CDR3 contains 16 residues. CDR1 and CDR2 from the germline V gene are KGHSH and LQKENI.

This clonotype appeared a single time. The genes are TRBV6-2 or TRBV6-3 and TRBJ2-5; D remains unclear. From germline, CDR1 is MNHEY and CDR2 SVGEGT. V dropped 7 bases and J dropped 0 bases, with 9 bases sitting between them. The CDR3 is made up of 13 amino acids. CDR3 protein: CASNDRDQETQYF. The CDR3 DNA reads TGTGCCAGCAACGACCGGGACCAAGAGACCCAGTACTTC.